This section outlines one TCR beta chain sequence together with its context. J was trimmed by 2 bases and V by 3 bases; bases with no gene match: 9. The germline V gene encodes CDR1 LGHNT and CDR2 FRNRAP. This CDR3 contains 16 residues. The data stem from a study of early T cells in non-severe SARS-CoV-2 infection. As part of library construction, unique molecular identifiers were attached to individual cDNA molecules. TCRdb fed the 5' RACE reads into MiXCR, producing one record per CDR3 protein. This table holds approximately 89,000 distinct CDR3 sequences, around 15% found once. This TCR was sampled from an adult who was a healthcare worker with PCR-confirmed SARS-CoV-2 infection or an uninfected control (not recorded which). This chain uses TRBV12-5 with TRBJ2-5; TRBD1 aligns across 7 bases. Source material: whole blood. The DNA for the CDR3 is TGTGCTAGTGGTTTACGCTGGGACAGCGGACAAGAGACCCAGTACTTC. Its protein is CASGLRWDSGQETQYF. The full variable domain, its missing parts supplied by reference TRBV12-5 and TRBJ2-5, is DARVTQTPRHKVTEMGQEVTMRCQPILGHNTVFWYRQTMMQGLELLAYFRNRAPLDDSGMPKDRFSAEMPDATLATLKIQPSEPRDSAVYFCASGLRWDSGQETQYFGPGTRLLVL.